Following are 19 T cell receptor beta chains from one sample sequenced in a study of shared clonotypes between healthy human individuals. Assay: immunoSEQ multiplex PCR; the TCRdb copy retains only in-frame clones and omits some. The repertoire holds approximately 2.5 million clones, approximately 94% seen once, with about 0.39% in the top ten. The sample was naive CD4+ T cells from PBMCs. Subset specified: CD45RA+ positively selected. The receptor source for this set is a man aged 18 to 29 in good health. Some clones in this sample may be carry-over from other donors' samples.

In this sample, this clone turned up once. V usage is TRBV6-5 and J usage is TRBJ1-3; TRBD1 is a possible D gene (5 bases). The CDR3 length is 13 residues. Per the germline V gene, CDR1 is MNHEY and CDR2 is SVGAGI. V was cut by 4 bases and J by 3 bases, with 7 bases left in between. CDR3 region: CASSLGRGNTIYF. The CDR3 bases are TGTGCCAGCAGTTTGGGACGTGGAAACACCATATATTTT.

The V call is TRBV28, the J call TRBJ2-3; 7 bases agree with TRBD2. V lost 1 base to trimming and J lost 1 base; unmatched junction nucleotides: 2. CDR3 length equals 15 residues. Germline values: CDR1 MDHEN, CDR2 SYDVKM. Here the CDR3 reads CASSLSTSGTDTQYF. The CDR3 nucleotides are TGTGCCAGCAGTTTATCCACTAGCGGCACAGATACGCAGTATTTT.

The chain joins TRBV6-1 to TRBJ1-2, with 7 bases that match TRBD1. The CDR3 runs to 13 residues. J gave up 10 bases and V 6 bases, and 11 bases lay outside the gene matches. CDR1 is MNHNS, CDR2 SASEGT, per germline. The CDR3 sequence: CASSERGQSAYTF. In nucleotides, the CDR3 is TGTGCCAGCAGCGAAAGGGGGCAGAGCGCCTACACCTTC.

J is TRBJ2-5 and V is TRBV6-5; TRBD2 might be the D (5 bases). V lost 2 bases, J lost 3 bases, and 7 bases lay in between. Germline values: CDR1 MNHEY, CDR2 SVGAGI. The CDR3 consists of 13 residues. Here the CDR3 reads CASSYGLKETQYF. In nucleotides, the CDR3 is TGTGCCAGCAGTTACGGACTTAAAGAGACCCAGTACTTC.

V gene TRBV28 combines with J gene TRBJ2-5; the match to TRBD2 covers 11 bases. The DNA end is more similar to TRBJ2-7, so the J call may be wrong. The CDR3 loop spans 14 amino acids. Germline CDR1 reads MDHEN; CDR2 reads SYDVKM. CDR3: CAHRGTSGSYEQYF. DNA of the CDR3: TGTGCGCATCGAGGGACTAGCGGATCCTACGAGCAGTACTTC.

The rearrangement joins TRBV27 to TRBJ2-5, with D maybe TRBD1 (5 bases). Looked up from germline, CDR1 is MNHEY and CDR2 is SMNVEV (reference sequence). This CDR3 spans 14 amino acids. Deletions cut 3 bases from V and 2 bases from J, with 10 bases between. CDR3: CASSFSGAQETQYF. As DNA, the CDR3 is TGTGCCAGCAGTTTTTCTGGGGCGCAAGAGACCCAGTACTTC.

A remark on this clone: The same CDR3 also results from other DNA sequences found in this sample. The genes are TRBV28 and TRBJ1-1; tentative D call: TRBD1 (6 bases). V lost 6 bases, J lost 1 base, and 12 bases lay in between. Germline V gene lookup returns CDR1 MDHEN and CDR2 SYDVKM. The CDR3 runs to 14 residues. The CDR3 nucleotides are TGTGCCAGCAGGCCCGGGACAAGGAACACTGAAGCTTTCTTT. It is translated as CASRPGTRNTEAFF.

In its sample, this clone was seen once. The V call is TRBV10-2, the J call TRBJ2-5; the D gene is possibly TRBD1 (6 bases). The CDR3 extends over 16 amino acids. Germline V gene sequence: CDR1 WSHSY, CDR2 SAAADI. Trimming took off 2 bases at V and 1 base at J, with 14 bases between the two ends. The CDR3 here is CASSETKTGSQETQYF. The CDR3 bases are TGCGCCAGCAGTGAGACGAAGACAGGATCCCAAGAGACCCAGTACTTC.

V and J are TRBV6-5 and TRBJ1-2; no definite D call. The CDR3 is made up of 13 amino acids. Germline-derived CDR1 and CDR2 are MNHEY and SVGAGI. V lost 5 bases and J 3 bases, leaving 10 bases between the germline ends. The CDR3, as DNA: TGTGCCAGCAGTACCCGAGACGACTATGGCTACACCTTC. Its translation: CASSTRDDYGYTF.

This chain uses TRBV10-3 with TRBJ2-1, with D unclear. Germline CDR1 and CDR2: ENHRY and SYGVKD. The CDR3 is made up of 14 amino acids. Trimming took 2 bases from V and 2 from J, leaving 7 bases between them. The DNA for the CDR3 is TGTGCCATCAGTGAGGACCCCACCTACAATGAGCAGTTCTTC. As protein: CAISEDPTYNEQFF.

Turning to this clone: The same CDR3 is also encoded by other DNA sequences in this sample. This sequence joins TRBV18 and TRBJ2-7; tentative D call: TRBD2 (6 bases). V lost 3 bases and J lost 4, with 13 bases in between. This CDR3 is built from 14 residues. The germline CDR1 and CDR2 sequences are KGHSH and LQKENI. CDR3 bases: TGTGCCAGCTCACCGGGGGGAGCGGTGTACGAGCAGTACTTC. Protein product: CASSPGGAVYEQYF.

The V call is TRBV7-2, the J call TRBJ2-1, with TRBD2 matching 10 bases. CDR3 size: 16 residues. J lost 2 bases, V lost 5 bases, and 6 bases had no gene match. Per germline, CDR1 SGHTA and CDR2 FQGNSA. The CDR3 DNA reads TGTGCCAGCAGCCTCCTAGCGGGAGAGGCCTACAATGAGCAGTTCTTC. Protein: CASSLLAGEAYNEQFF.

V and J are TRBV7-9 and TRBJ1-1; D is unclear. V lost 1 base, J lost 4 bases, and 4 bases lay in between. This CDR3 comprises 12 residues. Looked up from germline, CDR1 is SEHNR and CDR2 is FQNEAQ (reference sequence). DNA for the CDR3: TGTGCCAGCAGCTTAGACACCACTGAAGCTTTCTTT. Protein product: CASSLDTTEAFF.

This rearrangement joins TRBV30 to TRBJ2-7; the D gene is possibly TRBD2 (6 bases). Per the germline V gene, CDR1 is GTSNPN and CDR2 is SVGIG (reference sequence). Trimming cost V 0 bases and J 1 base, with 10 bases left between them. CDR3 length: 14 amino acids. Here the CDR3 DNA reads TGTGCCTGGAGTGTGCCCCGGGAGTCCTACGAGCAGTACTTC. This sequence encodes CAWSVPRESYEQYF.

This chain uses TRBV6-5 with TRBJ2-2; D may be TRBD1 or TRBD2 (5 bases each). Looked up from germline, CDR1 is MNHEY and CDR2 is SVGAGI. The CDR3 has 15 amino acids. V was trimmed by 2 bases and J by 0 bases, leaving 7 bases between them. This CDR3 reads CASSYMGANTGELFF. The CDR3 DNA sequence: TGTGCCAGCAGTTACATGGGGGCGAACACCGGGGAGCTGTTTTTT.

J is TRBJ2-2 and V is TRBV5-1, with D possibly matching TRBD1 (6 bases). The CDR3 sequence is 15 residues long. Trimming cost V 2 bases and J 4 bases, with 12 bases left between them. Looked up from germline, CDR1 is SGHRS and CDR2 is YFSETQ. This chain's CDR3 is CASSFLQGTTGELFF. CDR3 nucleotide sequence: TGCGCCAGCAGCTTCTTACAGGGCACCACCGGGGAGCTGTTTTTT.

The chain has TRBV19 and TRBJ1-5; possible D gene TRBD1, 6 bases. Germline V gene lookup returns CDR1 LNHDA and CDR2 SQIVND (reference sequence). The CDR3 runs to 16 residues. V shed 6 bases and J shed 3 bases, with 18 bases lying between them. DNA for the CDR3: TGTGCCAGTAGCACGCTACCTCAGGGGAACAATCAGCCCCAGCATTTT. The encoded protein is CASSTLPQGNNQPQHF.

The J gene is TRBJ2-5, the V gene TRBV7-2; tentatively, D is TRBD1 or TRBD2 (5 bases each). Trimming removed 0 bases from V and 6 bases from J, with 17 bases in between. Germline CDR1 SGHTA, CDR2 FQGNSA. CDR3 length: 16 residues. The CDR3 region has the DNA TGTGCCAGCAGCTTAGCCCCCGGGGCCTTGCTAAAGACCCAGTACTTC. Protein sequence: CASSLAPGALLKTQYF. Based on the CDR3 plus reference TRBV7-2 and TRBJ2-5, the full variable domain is GAGVSQSPSNKVTEKGKDVELRCDPISGHTALYWYRQSLGQGLEFLIYFQGNSAPDKSGLPSDRFSAERTGGSVSTLTIQRTQQEDSAVYLCASSLAPGALLKTQYFGPGTRLLVL.

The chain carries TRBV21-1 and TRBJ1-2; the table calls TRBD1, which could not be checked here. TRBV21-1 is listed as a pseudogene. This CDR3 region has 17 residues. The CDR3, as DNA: TGTGCCAGCAGCGAAAAGAGAGACAGGGGGCGCGGGTATGGCTACACCTTC. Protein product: CASSEKRDRGRGYGYTF.